This T cell receptor beta chain was retrieved from a study of regulatory T cells in long-lasting Graves disease. Findings and limits, study-wide: Peripheral blood was the sole material, not thyroid tissue.

This CDR3 has 15 amino acids. V trimming: 6 bases; J trimming: 2 bases; junction bases outside the gene matches: 7. Germline V gene lookup returns CDR1 MNHEY and CDR2 SMNVEV (reference sequence). Time point defined: newly diagnosed GD, antithyroid drugs for less than 3 months. The TCR library was made from RNA that had been extracted from PBMCs in TRIzol. This clonotype was counted at least ten times. Its antigen is unidentified. CDR3-region Arm-PCR and iRepertoire HTBI primers produced the TCR beta libraries. Each CDR3 protein gets one entry after TCRdb re-called the multiplex PCR reads with MiXCR. The top ten hold 23% of the sample, which has about 420,000 distinct CDR3 sequences, roughly 17% seen once. These same records also appear under a second study, on T cells in Graves' hyperthyroidism and ophthalmopathy.

The chain is built from TRBV27 and TRBJ2-3, with TRBD1 identical over 8 bases. The clonotype comes from a woman in her late teens or twenties with Graves disease. The starting material was peripheral blood mononuclear cells (PBMCs), obtained at new diagnosis, from a patient treated with antithyroid drugs. The CDR3 region has the DNA TGTGCCAGCAGGGGGACAGGCAGATTCACAGATACGCAGTATTTT. Translation gives CASRGTGRFTDTQYF.